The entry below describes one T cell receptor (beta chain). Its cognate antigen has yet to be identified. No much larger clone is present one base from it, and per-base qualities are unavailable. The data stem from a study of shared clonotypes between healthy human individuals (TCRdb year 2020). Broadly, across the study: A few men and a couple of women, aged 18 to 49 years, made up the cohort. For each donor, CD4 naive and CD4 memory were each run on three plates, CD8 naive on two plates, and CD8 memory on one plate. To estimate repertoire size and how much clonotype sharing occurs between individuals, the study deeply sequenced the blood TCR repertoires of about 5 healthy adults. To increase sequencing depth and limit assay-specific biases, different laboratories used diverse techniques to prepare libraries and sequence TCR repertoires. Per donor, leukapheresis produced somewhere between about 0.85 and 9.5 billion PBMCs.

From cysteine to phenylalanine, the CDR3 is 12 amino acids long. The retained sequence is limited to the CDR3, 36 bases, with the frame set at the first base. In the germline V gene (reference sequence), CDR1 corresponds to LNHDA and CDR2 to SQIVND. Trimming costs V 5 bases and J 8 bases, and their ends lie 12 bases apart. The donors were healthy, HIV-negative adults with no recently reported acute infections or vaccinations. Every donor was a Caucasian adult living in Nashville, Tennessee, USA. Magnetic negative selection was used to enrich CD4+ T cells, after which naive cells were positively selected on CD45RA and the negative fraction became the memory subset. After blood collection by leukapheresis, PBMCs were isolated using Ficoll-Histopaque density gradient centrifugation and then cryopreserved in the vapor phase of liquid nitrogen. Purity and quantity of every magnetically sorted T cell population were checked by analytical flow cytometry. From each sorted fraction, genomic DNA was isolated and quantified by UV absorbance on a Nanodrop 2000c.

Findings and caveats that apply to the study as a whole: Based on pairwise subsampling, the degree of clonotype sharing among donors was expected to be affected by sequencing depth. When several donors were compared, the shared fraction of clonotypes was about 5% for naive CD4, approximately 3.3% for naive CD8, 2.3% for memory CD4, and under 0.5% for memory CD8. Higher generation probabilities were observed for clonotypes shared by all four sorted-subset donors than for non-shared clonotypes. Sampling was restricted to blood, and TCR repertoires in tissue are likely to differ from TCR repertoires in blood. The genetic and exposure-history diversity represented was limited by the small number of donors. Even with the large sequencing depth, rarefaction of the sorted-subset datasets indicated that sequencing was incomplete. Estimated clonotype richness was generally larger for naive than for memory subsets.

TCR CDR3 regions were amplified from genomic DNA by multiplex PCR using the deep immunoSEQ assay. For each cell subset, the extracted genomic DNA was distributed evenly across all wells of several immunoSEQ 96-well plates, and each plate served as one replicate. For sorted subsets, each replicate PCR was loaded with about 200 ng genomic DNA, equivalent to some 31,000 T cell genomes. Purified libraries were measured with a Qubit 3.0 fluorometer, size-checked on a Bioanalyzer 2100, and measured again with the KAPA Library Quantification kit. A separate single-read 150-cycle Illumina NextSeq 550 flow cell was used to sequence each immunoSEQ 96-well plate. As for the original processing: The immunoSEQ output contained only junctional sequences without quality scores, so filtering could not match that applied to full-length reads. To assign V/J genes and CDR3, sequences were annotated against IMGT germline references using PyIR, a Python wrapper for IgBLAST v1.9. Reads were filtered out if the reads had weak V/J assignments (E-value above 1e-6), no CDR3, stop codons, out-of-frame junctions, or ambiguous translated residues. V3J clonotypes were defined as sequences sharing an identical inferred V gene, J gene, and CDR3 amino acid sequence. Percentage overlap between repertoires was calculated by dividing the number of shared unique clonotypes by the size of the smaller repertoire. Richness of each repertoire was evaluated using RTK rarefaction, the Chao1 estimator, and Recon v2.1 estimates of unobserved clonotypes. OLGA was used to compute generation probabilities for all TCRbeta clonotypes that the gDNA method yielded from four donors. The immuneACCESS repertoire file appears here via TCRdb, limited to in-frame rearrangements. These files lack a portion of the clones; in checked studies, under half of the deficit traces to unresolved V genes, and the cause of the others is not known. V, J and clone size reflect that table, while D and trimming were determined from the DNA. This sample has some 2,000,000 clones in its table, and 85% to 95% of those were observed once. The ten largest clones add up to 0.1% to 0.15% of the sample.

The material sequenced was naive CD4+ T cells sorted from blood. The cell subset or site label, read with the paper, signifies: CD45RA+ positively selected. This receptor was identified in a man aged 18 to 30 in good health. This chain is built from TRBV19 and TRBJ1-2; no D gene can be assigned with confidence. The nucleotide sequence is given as TGTGCCAGTAGTCCGACGCGCGGGGGCTACACCTTC. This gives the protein CASSPTRGGYTF.